This is a list of T cell receptor beta chains from one sample in a study of sequential checkpoint blockade in melanoma. Sequenced by immunoSEQ multiplex PCR; TCRdb stores in-frame clones only, minus some. The profile shows roughly 5,100 clones, roughly 76% of them singletons. The sequenced sample was CD8+ T cells sorted from blood (inferred from file names), obtained from a patient given nivolumab and ipilimumab in sequence. These receptors were obtained from a human patient with melanoma. Some clones in this sample may be carry-over from other donors' samples. The CDR3 runs from the conserved cysteine through the conserved F or W. A D gene is named only where the DNA matches it firmly. Size tells how often a clone was seen (once, few, many) or the class of an expanded clone, and some rows leave it out.

abundance	v_gene	d_gene	j_gene	CDR3aa	CDR3nt
few	TRBV7-9	TRBD1	TRBJ2-7	CASSPEDRHYEQYF	TGTGCCAGCAGCCCCGAGGACAGGCACTACGAGCAGTACTTC
NA	TRBV27	NA	TRBJ2-7	CASSLSSGPSYEQYF	TGTGCCAGCAGTTTATCGAGTGGGCCCTCCTACGAGCAGTACTTC
NA	TRBV7-2	NA	TRBJ1-2	CASSLTDYGYTF	TGTGCCAGCAGCTTGACAGACTATGGCTACACCTTC
NA	TRBV18	NA	TRBJ2-5	CASSPDLKRETQYF	TGTGCCAGCTCACCAGACTTGAAAAGGGAGACCCAGTACTTC
NA	TRBV2	TRBD2	TRBJ2-5	CASSDGIAGAEETQYF	TGTGCCAGCAGTGATGGGATAGCGGGGGCCGAAGAGACCCAGTACTTC
NA	TRBV10-2	NA	TRBJ2-7	CASSESGGGLSYEQYF	TGCGCCAGCAGTGAGTCAGGCGGGGGCCTCTCCTACGAGCAGTACTTC
NA	TRBV9	NA	TRBJ2-7	CASSEAGSLSYEQYF	TGTGCCAGCAGCGAGGCTGGGAGCCTATCCTACGAGCAGTACTTC
NA	TRBV28	TRBD1	TRBJ1-2	CASSLRTGDYGYTF	TGTGCCAGCAGTTTACGAACAGGGGACTATGGCTACACCTTC
NA	TRBV29-1	NA	TRBJ1-2	CSARVGSLYTF	TGCAGCGCCCGGGTTGGCAGCCTCTACACCTTC
NA	TRBV4-1	NA	TRBJ2-5	CASSQLMAGWETQYF	TGCGCCAGCAGCCAGCTAATGGCGGGATGGGAGACCCAGTACTTC
NA	TRBV7-2	NA	TRBJ1-5	CASSLRPRVDQPQHF	TGTGCCAGCAGCTTACGACCCAGGGTGGATCAGCCCCAGCATTTT